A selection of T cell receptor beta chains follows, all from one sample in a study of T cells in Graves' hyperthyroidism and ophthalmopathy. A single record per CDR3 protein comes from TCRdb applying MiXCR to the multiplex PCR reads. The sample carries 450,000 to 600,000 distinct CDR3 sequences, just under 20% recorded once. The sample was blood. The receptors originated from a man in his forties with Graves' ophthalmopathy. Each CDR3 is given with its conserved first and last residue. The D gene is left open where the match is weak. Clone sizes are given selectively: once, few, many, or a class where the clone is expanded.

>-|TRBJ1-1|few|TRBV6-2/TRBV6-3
CASSWGGSAFF
TGTGCCAGCAGTTGGGGGGGCTCGGCTTTCTTT
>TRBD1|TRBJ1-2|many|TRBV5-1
CASSLQGAAYGYTF
TGCGCCAGCAGCTTACAGGGGGCTGCCTATGGCTACACCTTC
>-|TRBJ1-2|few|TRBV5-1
CASSFSGRGYTF
TGCGCCAGCAGCTTTTCGGGGCGCGGCTACACCTTC
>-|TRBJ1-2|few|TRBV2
CASSDRTLYGYTF
TGTGCCAGCAGCGACAGGACCCTCTATGGCTACACCTTC
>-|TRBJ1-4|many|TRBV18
CASSPSIVSNEKLFF
TGTGCCAGCTCACCCTCGATCGTATCTAATGAAAAACTGTTTTTT
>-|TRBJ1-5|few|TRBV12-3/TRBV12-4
CASSLARGALLSNQPQHF
TGTGCCAGCAGTTTAGCGCGGGGGGCCCTATTGAGCAATCAGCCCCAGCATTTT
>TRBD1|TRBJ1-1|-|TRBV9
CASSVGTGKNTEAFF
TGTGCCAGCAGCGTCGGGACAGGGAAGAACACTGAAGCTTTCTTT
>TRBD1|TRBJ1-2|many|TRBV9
CASSPTFGQALYYGYTF
TGTGCCAGCAGCCCCACCTTCGGACAGGCCCTTTACTATGGCTACACCTTC
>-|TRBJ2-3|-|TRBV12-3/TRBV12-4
CASSFLLSGTLGNTQYF
TGTGCCAGCAGTTTTCTCCTATCCGGGACCCTTGGGAATACGCAGTATTTT
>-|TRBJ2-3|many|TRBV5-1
CASSLDRGDTQYF
TGTGCCAGCAGCTTAGATCGGGGAGATACGCAGTATTTT